These 25 T cell receptor beta chains were all obtained from the same sample, sequenced in a study of blood T cells in healthy people across ages. For the second PCR, which ran for about 6 to 11 cycles, a sample-barcoded 5' primer and a J-beta primer mix were used. TCRdb passed the 5' RACE reads through MiXCR, listing each CDR3 protein once. The data show roughly 1,500,000 distinct CDR3 sequences, roughly a third seen once. Specimen: blood. All receptors derive from a woman aged 25 to 39 in good health.

This clonotype showed up just a few times. This chain connects TRBV5-1 to TRBJ1-5, with D possibly being TRBD1 (5 bases). Between the trimmed V and J ends, which lost 4 bases and 5 bases, there was a span of 13 bases. The germline V gene encodes CDR1 SGHRS and CDR2 YFSETQ. This CDR3 has 14 amino acids. As DNA, the CDR3 is TGCGCCAGCAGCGCCGACAGCCCCGATCAGCCCCAGCATTTT. Translating it yields CASSADSPDQPQHF.

This clonotype has only a few counts. This sequence joins TRBV5-6 and TRBJ2-4; perhaps TRBD1 as D (6 bases). This CDR3 contains 14 residues. Trimming took 0 bases from V and 8 from J, leaving 12 bases between them. From germline, CDR1 is SGHDT and CDR2 YYEEEE. CDR3 nucleotides: TGTGCCAGCAGCTTGGGGACAGCATTTGACATTCAGTACTTC. Protein: CASSLGTAFDIQYF.

This rearrangement joins TRBV6-6 to TRBJ2-3; maybe TRBD2 (6 bases). Trimming cost V 6 bases and J 4 bases, with 14 bases left between them. This CDR3 has 14 residues. Per the germline V gene, CDR1 is MNHNY and CDR2 is SVGAGI (reference sequence). CDR3 residues: CASSPAGTADTQYF. CDR3 nucleotide sequence: TGTGCCAGCAGCCCAGCCGGGACTGCAGATACGCAGTATTTT.

The V call is TRBV6-1, the J call TRBJ2-2; possibly TRBD1 for D (6 bases). Germline V lookup: CDR1 MNHNS, CDR2 SASEGT. V was cut by 7 bases and J by 7 bases, with 16 bases left in between. This CDR3 is 14 amino acids long. The CDR3: CASKSMGALGELFF. Written as DNA, the CDR3 is TGTGCCAGCAAATCGATGGGGGCCCTCGGGGAGCTGTTTTTT.

The genes are TRBV20-1 and TRBJ1-4; TRBD1 might be the D (5 bases). Germline CDR1 is DFQATT and CDR2 is SNEGSKA (reference sequence). This CDR3 has 12 residues. With 1 base removed from V and 13 bases from J, the gap between germline ends came to 13 bases. CDR3 region: CSARGGYRRLFF. In DNA form, the CDR3 reads TGCAGTGCTAGAGGGGGGTACCGGAGACTGTTTTTT.

This clonotype was counted between two and nine times. CDR3 sequence (DNA): TGTGCCAGCCAACGGAACCAAAACTATGGCTACACCTTC. This translates into CASQRNQNYGYTF. The chain links TRBV2 to TRBJ1-2; no definite D call. The CDR3 extends over 13 amino acids. Trimming removed 8 bases from V and 2 bases from J, with 12 bases in between. Germline CDR1 is SNHLY and CDR2 is FYNNEI. Variable domain in full (rest from reference TRBV2 and TRBJ1-2): EPEVTQTPSHQVTQMGQEVILRCVPISNHLYFYWYRQILGQKVEFLVSFYNNEISEKSEIFDDQFSVERPDGSNFTLKIRSTKLEDSAMYFCASQRNQNYGYTFGSGTRLTVV.

This clonotype was recorded a few times. J is TRBJ2-7 and V is TRBV28; D gene unclear. Between the trimmed V and J ends, which lost 2 bases and 2 bases, there was a span of 10 bases. Germline CDR1 reads MDHEN; CDR2 reads SYDVKM. The CDR3 has 14 residues. CDR3 coding DNA: TGTGCCAGCAGTTTAAATGCCTCGCCCTACGAGCAGTACTTC. This translates into CASSLNASPYEQYF.

This chain connects TRBV27 to TRBJ2-7; 9 bases map to TRBD1. The ends lost 4 bases at V and 4 bases at J; junction bases unmatched: 5. In germline, CDR1 is MNHEY, CDR2 SMNVEV (reference sequence). This CDR3 is built from 14 residues. In DNA, the CDR3 is TGTGCCAGCAGTTCCTACAGGGGGCAATACGAGCAGTACTTC. Protein: CASSSYRGQYEQYF.

The J gene is TRBJ1-2, the V gene TRBV5-6; TRBD1 might be the D (6 bases). Germline V gene sequence: CDR1 SGHDT, CDR2 YYEEEE. V dropped 4 bases and J dropped 5 bases, with 15 bases sitting between them. CDR3 size: 14 residues. Written as DNA, the CDR3 is TGTGCCAGCAGCCCCGCGGGGGGGCCTTATGGCTACACCTTC. Amino acids: CASSPAGGPYGYTF.

The CDR3 DNA reads as TGCGCCAGCAGCTTAACAGGGGAACGGGGTCAGCCCCAGCATTTT. Translation: CASSLTGERGQPQHF. The chain joins TRBV5-1 to TRBJ1-5, with 7 bases that match TRBD1. There are 15 residues in the CDR3. Losses at the gene ends were 2 bases for V and 6 bases for J; bases not matched to a gene: 8. CDR1 and CDR2 (germline): SGHRS, YFSETQ.

This chain joins TRBV7-9 and TRBJ2-1; weak D call: TRBD1 (5 bases). The CDR3 consists of 12 residues. V dropped 4 bases and J dropped 13 bases, with 14 bases sitting between them. Germline V gene data show CDR1 as SEHNR and CDR2 as FQNEAQ (reference sequence). In nucleotides, the CDR3 is TGTGCCAGCAGCTCACAAAACAGGTACCAGTTCTTC. Translated, it gives CASSSQNRYQFF. Together with reference TRBV7-9 and TRBJ2-1, the CDR3 gives the full variable domain: DTGVSQNPRHKITKRGQNVTFRCDPISEHNRLYWYRQTLGQGPEFLTYFQNEAQLEKSRLLSDRFSAERPKGSFSTLEIQRTEQGDSAMYLCASSSQNRYQFFGPGTRLTVL.

The V gene is TRBV11-2, the J gene TRBJ1-2; D perhaps matches TRBD1 (6 bases). Trimming took 4 bases from V and 4 from J, leaving 19 bases between them. The V gene's germline CDR1 is SGHAT and CDR2 FQNNGV. This CDR3 has 16 amino acids. The CDR3 nucleotides are TGTGCCAGCAGCTCGGGCCTAACCACAGGGACCTATGGCTACACCTTC. The encoded protein is CASSSGLTTGTYGYTF.

The chain carries TRBV7-9 and TRBJ1-3; TRBD1 matches at 11 bases. The CDR3 runs to 16 residues. The V gene end was trimmed by 5 bases and the J gene end by 4 bases; junction bases not matched to a gene: 7. Germline CDR1 reads SEHNR; CDR2 reads FQNEAQ (reference sequence). Here the CDR3 DNA reads TGTGCCAGCAGCCCGGACAGGGGGCGCGTGGGAAACACCATATATTTT. Its protein product is CASSPDRGRVGNTIYF.

The V gene is TRBV30, the J gene TRBJ2-1; TRBD2 matches 7 bases. Germline V CDR1 and CDR2: GTSNPN, SVGIG (reference sequence). V gave up 5 bases and J gave up 10 bases; unmatched junction bases: 11. The CDR3 is made up of 13 amino acids. The CDR3 loop reads CAWVGLVITEQFF. DNA for the CDR3: TGTGCCTGGGTAGGACTAGTAATCACCGAGCAGTTCTTC.

J is TRBJ2-7 and V is TRBV3-1; the D is unclear. Germline CDR1 reads LGHDT; CDR2 reads YNNKEL (reference sequence). The V end lost 0 bases, the J end lost 2 bases, and 5 bases lay between the germline ends. The CDR3 sequence is 13 residues long. The CDR3 protein is CASSQDIPYEQYF. The CDR3 coding sequence is TGTGCCAGCAGCCAAGATATACCCTACGAGCAGTACTTC.

This clonotype has only a few counts. The rearrangement joins TRBV29-1 to TRBJ1-2; D is unresolved. The V gene lost 4 bases and the J gene lost 4 bases, with 10 bases spanning the gap. The CDR3 sequence is 12 residues long. Germline V gene sequence: CDR1 SQVTM, CDR2 ANQGSEA. CDR3 in amino acids: CSVGLLTYGYTF. CDR3 bases: TGCAGCGTTGGACTGTTGACCTATGGCTACACCTTC.

This clonotype has a handful of counts. The chain has TRBV20-1 and TRBJ2-7; D not resolved. Between the trimmed V and J ends, which lost 6 bases and 2 bases, there was a span of 17 bases. The CDR3 loop spans 14 amino acids. Per germline, CDR1 DFQATT and CDR2 SNEGSKA (reference sequence). CDR3 nucleotide sequence: TGCAGTGCAACTATCCCTCTTCCGCCCTACGAGCAGTACTTC. Protein: CSATIPLPPYEQYF.

The CDR3 loop is CASSEKGRGWTEAFF. The CDR3 region has the DNA TGTGCCAGCAGTGAAAAAGGCAGGGGATGGACTGAAGCTTTCTTT. This chain uses TRBV25-1 with TRBJ1-1, with a possible D match to TRBD1 (6 bases). Per the germline V gene, CDR1 is MGHDK and CDR2 is SYGVNS. V shed 2 bases and J shed 5 bases, with 15 bases lying between them. The CDR3 has 15 amino acids.

A few counts support this clonotype. A read error may produce the germline difference seen at one junction end. This chain links TRBV7-8 with TRBJ2-3; 7 bases map to TRBD2. CDR1 and CDR2 from the germline V gene are SGHVS and FQNEAQ. CDR3 length equals 14 residues. DNA for the CDR3: TGTGCCAGCAGCCCTCAGACTAGCACAGATACGCGGTATTTT. Translation gives CASSPQTSTDTRYF.

The chain couples TRBV20-1 to TRBJ2-3; no clear D gene. This CDR3 spans 11 amino acids. V dropped 6 bases and J dropped 6 bases, with 10 bases sitting between them. The germline V gene encodes CDR1 DFQATT and CDR2 SNEGSKA (reference sequence). The CDR3 DNA sequence: TGCAGTGCGGAACCCGAGGATACGCAGTATTTT. This codes for CSAEPEDTQYF.

Concerning this clonotype: This may arise from a read error, as a much more abundant clone is one base away. The chain couples TRBV29-1 to TRBJ2-3; TRBD1 might be the D (6 bases). The CDR3 consists of 13 residues. Germline CDR1 reads SQVTM; CDR2 reads ANQGSEA. The CDR3 DNA is TGCAGCGGAGGACAGCCTGCCACAGATCCGCAGTATTTT. Translating gives CSGGQPATDPQYF.

The table lists this clonotype with a few counts. V usage is TRBV10-3 and J usage is TRBJ2-7; 7 nucleotides align to TRBD1. Losses at the gene ends were 8 bases for V and 0 bases for J; bases not matched to a gene: 7. The CDR3 covers 14 residues. Germline values: CDR1 ENHRY, CDR2 SYGVKD. The CDR3 nucleotides are TGTGCCATCGAGAATGGACAGGACTCCTACGAGCAGTACTTC. Its translation: CAIENGQDSYEQYF.

The chain links TRBV5-4 to TRBJ2-4; 8 bases are a match to TRBD1. The CDR3 contains 15 residues. V lost 3 bases and J lost 3; bases outside the gene matches: 5. The germline V gene has CDR1 SGHNT and CDR2 YYREEE (reference sequence). The CDR3, as DNA: TGTGCCAGCAGCTCGGGACAGGATAGCAAAAACATTCAGTACTTC. Translated, it gives CASSSGQDSKNIQYF.

There are a few counts of this clonotype. The rearrangement joins TRBV9 to TRBJ1-2; D uncertain. Trimming pared 4 bases from V and 2 bases from J, leaving 12 bases between. Germline CDR1 is SGDLS and CDR2 is YYNGEE. The CDR3 loop spans 14 amino acids. The CDR3 DNA reads TGTGCCAGCAGCCCCTCGAGGAAGAACTATGGCTACACCTTC. This codes for CASSPSRKNYGYTF. Using reference TRBV9 and TRBJ1-2 for the parts outside the CDR3, the full variable domain is DSGVTQTPKHLITATGQRVTLRCSPRSGDLSVYWYQQSLDQGLQFLIQYYNGEERAKGNILERFSAQQFPDLHSELNLSSLELGDSALYFCASSPSRKNYGYTFGSGTRLTVV.

The sample holds many counts of this clonotype. This sequence joins TRBV29-1 and TRBJ1-2; D uncertain. Germline-derived CDR1 and CDR2 are SQVTM and ANQGSEA. Trimming took off 7 bases at V and 4 bases at J, with 13 bases between the two ends. The CDR3 is 12 amino acids. The CDR3 DNA reads as TGCAGCGGGGAGACTGCTGGCTATGGCTACACCTTC. This gives the protein CSGETAGYGYTF.